The rows below give T cell receptor beta chains drawn from one sample of a study of blood T cells in healthy people across ages. A single record per CDR3 protein comes from TCRdb applying MiXCR to the 5' RACE reads. The top ten clones hold 10% of a sample with some 890,000 distinct CDR3 sequences, approximately 32% of them seen once. This same sample was also taken into another study, of T cells of mothers and their children.

Specimen: blood. Every receptor here comes from a woman in her forties in good health. Each CDR3 is given with its conserved first and last residue. Each record gives: clone size, V gene, D gene, J gene, CDR3 protein, CDR3 DNA. D genes are given only for firm matches. Some rows have no size entry. The others give once, few or many, or a class for an expanded clone.

many	TRBV5-1	-	TRBJ2-7	CASSLRDSSSYEQYF	TGTGCCAGCAGCTTGAGGGACTCGAGCTCCTACGAGCAGTACTTC
many	TRBV5-1	-	TRBJ1-1	CASSLAGPIMNTEAFF	TGCGCCAGCAGCTTGGCCGGGCCGATAATGAACACTGAAGCTTTCTTT
-	TRBV28	TRBD1	TRBJ1-2	CASRPGQGKLSDGYTF	TGTGCCAGCAGGCCGGGACAGGGAAAGTTATCTGATGGCTACACCTTC
-	TRBV28	TRBD2	TRBJ2-5	CASSSPGGWEQETQYF	TGTGCCAGCAGTTCCCCCGGGGGGTGGGAGCAAGAGACCCAGTACTTC
few	TRBV5-5	TRBD1	TRBJ1-2	CAGSPGQGGNYGYTF	TGTGCCGGCAGCCCGGGACAGGGGGGAAACTATGGCTACACCTTC
-	TRBV19	-	TRBJ2-1	CASSKKVGLSYNEQFF	TGTGCCAGTAGTAAGAAGGTGGGGCTCTCCTACAATGAGCAGTTCTTC
-	TRBV5-1	TRBD1	TRBJ2-2	CASSLAVGQGMTGELFF	TGCGCCAGCAGCTTGGCCGTGGGACAGGGGATGACCGGGGAGCTGTTTTTT
-	TRBV28	-	TRBJ1-1	CASTVGRSEAFF	TGTGCCAGCACGGTAGGCAGGAGTGAAGCTTTCTTT
few	TRBV27	-	TRBJ2-3	CASSFAARTDTQYF	TGTGCCAGCAGTTTCGCAGCACGCACAGATACGCAGTATTTT
-	TRBV5-6	TRBD2	TRBJ2-1	CASSFLAGGQSSYNEQFF	TGTGCCAGCAGCTTCCTAGCGGGGGGCCAAAGCTCCTACAATGAGCAGTTCTTC
many	TRBV5-1	-	TRBJ2-7	CASSSRGSYEQYF	TGTGCCAGCAGTTCCCGGGGCTCCTACGAGCAGTACTTC